This TCR beta chain stems from a study of blood T cell repertoires in COVID-19. On the study more broadly: T cells, B-cell-depleted T cells, or PBMCs supplied cDNA or gDNA.

Cohort assignment relied on participant-reported clinical history. The CDR3 covers 15 residues. Germline V CDR1 and CDR2: KGHSH, LQKENI. The ends lost 5 bases at V and 2 bases at J; junction bases unmatched: 7. Original data processing: Amplification of reference gene primers provided the estimated nucleated cell counts. The protocol was immunoSEQ multiplex PCR, while the TCRdb copy is restricted to in-frame clones and leaves out a portion. V and J calls and clone size are given by that table; D and trimming were obtained from the DNA. This sample has roughly 340,000 clones, with over 75% found just once.

The sequence was obtained from a man in his late teens or twenties who had recovered from COVID-19. Input material: PBMCs or T cells enriched from blood (not recorded which). The chain uses TRBV18 and TRBJ1-2; 8 positions agree with TRBD1. The CDR3 nucleotides are TGTGCCAGCTCAATTCGGACAGGGCGAAACTATGGCTACACCTTC. Its translation: CASSIRTGRNYGYTF.